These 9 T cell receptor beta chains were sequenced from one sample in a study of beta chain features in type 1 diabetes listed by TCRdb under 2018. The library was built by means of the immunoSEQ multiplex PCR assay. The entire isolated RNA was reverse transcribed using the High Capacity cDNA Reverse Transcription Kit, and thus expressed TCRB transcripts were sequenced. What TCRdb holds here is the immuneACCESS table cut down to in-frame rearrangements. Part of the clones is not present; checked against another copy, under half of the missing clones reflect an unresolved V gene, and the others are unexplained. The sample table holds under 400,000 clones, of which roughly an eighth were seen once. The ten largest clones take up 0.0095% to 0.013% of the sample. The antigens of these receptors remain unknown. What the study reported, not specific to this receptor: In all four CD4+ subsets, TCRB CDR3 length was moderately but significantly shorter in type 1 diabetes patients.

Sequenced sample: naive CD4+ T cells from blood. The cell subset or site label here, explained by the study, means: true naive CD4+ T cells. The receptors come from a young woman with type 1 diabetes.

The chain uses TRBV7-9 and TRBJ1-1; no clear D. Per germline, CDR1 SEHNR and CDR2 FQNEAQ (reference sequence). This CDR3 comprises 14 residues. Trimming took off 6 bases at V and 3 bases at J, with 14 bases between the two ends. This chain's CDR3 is CASSQDWEDTEAFF. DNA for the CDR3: TGTGCCAGCAGTCAGGACTGGGAGGACACTGAAGCTTTCTTT.

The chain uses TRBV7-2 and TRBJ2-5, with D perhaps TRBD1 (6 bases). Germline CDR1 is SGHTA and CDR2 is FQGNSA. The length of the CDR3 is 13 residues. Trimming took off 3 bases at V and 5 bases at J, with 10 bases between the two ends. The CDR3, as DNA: TGTGCCAGCAGCTTCACAGGACAGGAGACCCAGTACTTC. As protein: CASSFTGQETQYF.

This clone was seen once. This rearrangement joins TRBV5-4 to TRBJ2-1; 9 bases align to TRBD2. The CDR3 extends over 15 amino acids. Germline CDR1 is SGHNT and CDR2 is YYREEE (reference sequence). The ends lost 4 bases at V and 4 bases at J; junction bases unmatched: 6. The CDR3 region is CASSVSGSEYNEQFF. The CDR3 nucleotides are TGTGCCAGCAGCGTTAGCGGGAGTGAGTACAATGAGCAGTTCTTC.

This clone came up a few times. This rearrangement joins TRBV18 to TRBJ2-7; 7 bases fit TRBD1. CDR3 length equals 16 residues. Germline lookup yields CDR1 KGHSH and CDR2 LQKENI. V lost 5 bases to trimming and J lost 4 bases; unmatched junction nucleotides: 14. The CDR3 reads CASSVAGTAGPYEQYF. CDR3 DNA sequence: TGTGCCAGCTCAGTTGCCGGGACAGCAGGGCCATACGAGCAGTACTTC.

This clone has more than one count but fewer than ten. The CDR3, as DNA: TGCAGCGTTCGACAGGTTTCCATGAACACTGAAGCTTTCTTT. Translated, it gives CSVRQVSMNTEAFF. The V and J genes are TRBV29-1 and TRBJ1-1; weak D call: TRBD1 (6 bases). Deletions cut 5 bases from V and 0 bases from J, with 13 bases between. The CDR3 has 14 residues. Germline lookup yields CDR1 SQVTM and CDR2 ANQGSEA.

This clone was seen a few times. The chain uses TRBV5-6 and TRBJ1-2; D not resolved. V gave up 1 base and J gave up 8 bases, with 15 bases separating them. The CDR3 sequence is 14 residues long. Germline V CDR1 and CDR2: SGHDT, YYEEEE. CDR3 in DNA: TGTGCCAGCAGCTTGCGGTCGCCAAGACTGGGCTACACCTTC. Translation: CASSLRSPRLGYTF.

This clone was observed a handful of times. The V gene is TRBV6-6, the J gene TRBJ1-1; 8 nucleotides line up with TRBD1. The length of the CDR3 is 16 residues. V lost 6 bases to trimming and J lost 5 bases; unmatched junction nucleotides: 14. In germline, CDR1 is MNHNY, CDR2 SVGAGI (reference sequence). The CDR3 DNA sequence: TGTGCCAGCAGCGCAAACGAGGACAGGGAGAGGACTGAAGCTTTCTTT. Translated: CASSANEDRERTEAFF.

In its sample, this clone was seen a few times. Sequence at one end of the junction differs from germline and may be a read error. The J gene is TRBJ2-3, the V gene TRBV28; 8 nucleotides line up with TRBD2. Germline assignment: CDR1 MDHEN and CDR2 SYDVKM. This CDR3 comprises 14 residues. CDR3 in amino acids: CATQKAGAVDTQYF. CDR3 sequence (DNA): TGCGCGACCCAAAAAGCGGGGGCGGTGGATACGCAGTATTTT.

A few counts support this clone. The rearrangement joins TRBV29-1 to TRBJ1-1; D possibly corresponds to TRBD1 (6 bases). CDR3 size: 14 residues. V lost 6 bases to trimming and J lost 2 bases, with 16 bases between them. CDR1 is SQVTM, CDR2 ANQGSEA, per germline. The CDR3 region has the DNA TGCAGCGTCCTATTTCGCGGGGGCAACACTGAAGCTTTCTTT. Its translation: CSVLFRGGNTEAFF.